A single sample gave rise to the 20 T cell receptor beta chains below, sequenced in a study of vaccination and CD4 T cells after COVID-19. Their antigens remain unidentified. Treatment specified: approximately 9-day PBMC culture with coronavirus spike peptide pools or control peptides (ViraFEST assay). These CD4+ T cells came from an unexposed donor, sampled before the COVID-19 pandemic (2011-2018). Sequencing of DNA taken from cultured CD4+ T cells relied on the Oncomine TCR Beta short-read assay. TCRdb redid the calling of the PCR reads with MiXCR, one entry per CDR3 protein. The sample has 5,000 to 6,000 distinct CDR3 sequences; approximately 62% are singletons. Sequencing was done on a sample of CD4+ T cells from blood, cultured in vitro. These receptors came from a human donor in good health.

The chain links TRBV6-5 to TRBJ1-1; unclear D gene. Per germline, CDR1 MNHEY and CDR2 SVGAGI. The ends were cut back, 0 bases at V and 1 base at J, with 9 bases in the middle. The CDR3 totals 15 residues. In DNA, the CDR3 is TGTGCCAGCAGTTACTCGGGGTTGCAGAACACTGAAGCTTTCTTT. This encodes CASSYSGLQNTEAFF.

This sequence joins TRBV19 and TRBJ2-5, with 7 bases lining up with TRBD2. CDR3 length: 19 amino acids. V was clipped by 5 bases and J by 2 bases; unmatched bases: 20. The germline V gene encodes CDR1 LNHDA and CDR2 SQIVND (reference sequence). The CDR3 loop is CASSPEWIGGRRKQETQYF. In nucleotides, the CDR3 is TGTGCCAGTAGTCCGGAATGGATAGGCGGGAGACGAAAGCAAGAGACCCAGTACTTC.

This clonotype was counted a single time. The chain is built from TRBV7-2 and TRBJ2-2; D may match TRBD1 or TRBD2 (5 bases each). CDR1 and CDR2 from the germline V gene are SGHTA and FQGNSA. Trimming took 6 bases from V and 6 from J, leaving 14 bases between them. This CDR3 has 14 residues. The CDR3 here is CASRVRGDAGELFF. The CDR3, as DNA: TGTGCCAGCAGAGTCCGAGGGGACGCCGGGGAGCTGTTTTTT.

CDR3 bases: TGTGCCAGCAGCCCCCGACACAATGAGCAGTTCTTC. It codes for CASSPRHNEQFF. The chain employs TRBV5-4 and TRBJ2-1; D uncertain. Trimming shortened V by 4 bases and J by 5 bases, and 7 bases separated the two germline ends. The CDR3 spans 12 residues. The germline CDR1 and CDR2 sequences are SGHNT and YYREEE (reference sequence).

The CDR3, as DNA: TGTGCCAGCAGTGTAACGGGACAGAGCTACGAGCAGTACTTC. Translated, it gives CASSVTGQSYEQYF. The chain is built from TRBV6-1 and TRBJ2-7; 7 bases fit TRBD1. The germline V gene has CDR1 MNHNS and CDR2 SASEGT. Losses at the gene ends were 4 bases for V and 3 bases for J; bases not matched to a gene: 6. This CDR3 spans 14 amino acids.

The rearrangement uses TRBV21-1 and TRBJ2-1; TRBD1 is the table's D call, not checked against the DNA. TRBV21-1 is assigned pseudogene status. This CDR3 is built from 19 residues. The CDR3 sequence: CASSKWGDGQIKKNNEQFF. Here the CDR3 DNA reads TGTGCCAGCAGCAAATGGGGGGATGGACAGATTAAAAAGAACAATGAGCAGTTCTTC.

This clonotype was detected only a few times. The chain combines TRBV2 with TRBJ1-5; D gene ambiguous. This CDR3 has 15 amino acids. V was trimmed by 7 bases and J by 5 bases, leaving 18 bases between them. Germline lookup yields CDR1 SNHLY and CDR2 FYNNEI. This CDR3 reads CASKAGQSRYQPQHF. DNA for the CDR3: TGTGCCAGCAAGGCAGGTCAGTCCCGGTATCAGCCCCAGCATTTT.

This clonotype has just a few counts. J is TRBJ1-1 and V is TRBV7-8, with TRBD1 as a possible D gene (5 bases). This CDR3 region has 15 residues. V was trimmed by 1 base and J by 0 bases, leaving 9 bases between them. The germline gives CDR1 SGHVS, CDR2 FQNEAQ. The CDR3 loop is CASSLGADMNTEAFF. CDR3 nucleotide sequence: TGTGCCAGCAGCTTAGGTGCGGACATGAACACTGAAGCTTTCTTT.

This clonotype has only a few counts. This CDR3 reads CASSIVAGVTTYEQYF. In nucleotides, the CDR3 is TGTGCCAGTAGTATAGTCGCCGGGGTGACGACCTACGAGCAGTACTTC. The chain uses TRBV19 and TRBJ2-7, with D perhaps TRBD2 (5 bases). Deletions cut 1 base from V and 2 bases from J, with 15 bases between. CDR3 size: 16 residues. Germline CDR1 is LNHDA and CDR2 is SQIVND (reference sequence).

This clonotype was recorded a few times. The chain links TRBV6-1 to TRBJ1-1; D gene ambiguous. CDR1 is MNHNS, CDR2 SASEGT, per germline. The CDR3 totals 12 residues. The V end was cut by 6 bases, the J end by 9 bases, with 14 bases between. The CDR3 DNA is TGTGCCAGCAGCGAAAGCGCGGTCAAAGCTTTCTTT. As protein: CASSESAVKAFF.

The table lists this clonotype with a few counts. J is TRBJ1-2 and V is TRBV19, with D possibly being TRBD1 (6 bases). There are 13 residues in the CDR3. With 6 bases removed from V and 7 bases from J, the gap between germline ends came to 15 bases. Germline assignment: CDR1 LNHDA and CDR2 SQIVND (reference sequence). CDR3 amino acids: CASSNRESSGYTF. CDR3 bases: TGTGCCAGTAGCAACAGGGAAAGTTCTGGCTACACCTTC.

V usage is TRBV30 and J usage is TRBJ1-2; possible D gene TRBD1, 6 bases. V dropped 0 bases and J dropped 7 bases, with 15 bases sitting between them. This CDR3 is built from 14 residues. Germline V gives CDR1 GTSNPN, CDR2 SVGIG (reference sequence). The DNA for the CDR3 is TGTGCCTGGAGTGTAGCTCAGGGGTCAGCTGGCTACACCTTC. It translates to CAWSVAQGSAGYTF.

The chain couples TRBV6-4 to TRBJ1-1; D is ambiguous. The CDR3 runs to 14 residues. Trimming cost V 10 bases and J 2 bases, with 17 bases left between them. Germline V gene data show CDR1 as MRHNA and CDR2 as SNTAGT. CDR3 sequence: CATTKPNFNTEAFF. The CDR3 coding sequence is TGTGCCACAACAAAGCCTAACTTTAACACTGAAGCTTTCTTT.

The V call is TRBV6-5, the J call TRBJ1-1; D remains ambiguous. Trimming stripped 2 bases from V and 4 bases from J, with 5 bases between. This CDR3 spans 12 amino acids. The germline V gene encodes CDR1 MNHEY and CDR2 SVGAGI. CDR3 bases: TGTGCCAGCAGTTACGTTGGCACTGAAGCTTTCTTT. It encodes CASSYVGTEAFF.

This sequence joins TRBV7-9 and TRBJ2-7, with 8 positions matching TRBD1. The germline V gene encodes CDR1 SEHNR and CDR2 FQNEAQ (reference sequence). V trimming: 1 base; J trimming: 3 bases; junction bases outside the gene matches: 5. CDR3 length: 15 amino acids. CDR3 DNA sequence: TGTGCCAGCAGCTTAGGAGACAGGGGCGTCTACGAGCAGTACTTC. Translating it yields CASSLGDRGVYEQYF.

This clonotype appeared a few times. The chain carries TRBV29-1 and TRBJ2-7, with D possibly being TRBD1 (5 bases). The CDR3 consists of 12 residues. Germline V lookup: CDR1 SQVTM, CDR2 ANQGSEA. Between the trimmed V and J ends, which lost 4 bases and 5 bases, there was a span of 12 bases. CDR3 bases: TGCAGCGTTGGAAGGGGTTCCGACGAGCAGTACTTC. This gives the protein CSVGRGSDEQYF.

The V gene is TRBV6-5, the J gene TRBJ1-1; D is undetermined. Trimming shortened V by 0 bases and J by 0 bases, and 20 bases separated the two germline ends. CDR3 length: 19 amino acids. Germline CDR1 is MNHEY and CDR2 is SVGAGI. The CDR3 nucleotides are TGTGCCAGCAGTTACTCGGTCGGGCAGAGGTTTCTAATGAACACTGAAGCTTTCTTT. Its translation: CASSYSVGQRFLMNTEAFF.

The rearrangement links TRBV5-1 to TRBJ2-1; 7 bases fit TRBD2. CDR3 length equals 14 residues. Germline trimming cut 5 bases from V and 5 bases from J; bases unmatched to any gene: 7. Germline CDR1 SGHRS, CDR2 YFSETQ. The CDR3 DNA reads as TGCGCCAGCAGACGTACTAGCGCCGACAATGAGCAGTTCTTC. It is translated as CASRRTSADNEQFF.

A few counts support this clonotype. The rearrangement joins TRBV7-9 to TRBJ2-3; 10 bases fit TRBD2. The CDR3 sequence is 15 residues long. V was clipped by 4 bases and J by 5 bases; unmatched bases: 6. Germline V gives CDR1 SEHNR, CDR2 FQNEAQ (reference sequence). The CDR3 region is CASSYGLADLDTQYF. The CDR3 nucleotides read TGTGCCAGCAGCTATGGACTAGCGGACCTAGATACGCAGTATTTT.

The gene calls are TRBV7-2 and TRBJ1-1; 8 bases fit TRBD1. The CDR3 sequence is 12 residues long. Germline CDR1 and CDR2: SGHTA and FQGNSA. With 5 bases clipped from V and 11 bases from J, the junction kept 7 bases outside the gene matches. CDR3 nucleotide sequence: TGTGCCAGCAGCATCCGGACAGGGCGGGCTTTCTTT. It translates to CASSIRTGRAFF.